A selection of T cell receptor beta chains follows, all from one sample in a study of T-cell memory formation after mild COVID-19. TCRdb recomputed calls from the 5' RACE reads with MiXCR, one row per CDR3 protein. The sample lists around 500,000 distinct CDR3 sequences, 15% to 20% seen once, with 12% in the top ten. Material: PBMCs or a T cell subset sorted from them (not recorded which). The receptors were sampled from an adult woman who had mild COVID-19 (a few samples of this study predate the infection). Cell type and time point are not known. Both conserved end residues are part of each CDR3. The D gene is left open where the match is weak. Not every row has a clone size; where given, it reads once, few, many or a size class.

length,size,D,J,V,CDR3,DNA
16,many,.,TRBJ2-5,TRBV7-2,CASSLAELAGQETQYF,TGTGCCAGCAGCTTAGCCGAGCTAGCCGGCCAAGAGACCCAGTACTTC
13,few,.,TRBJ2-7,TRBV6-5,CASRVSGTYEQYF,TGTGCCAGCAGAGTCAGCGGTACCTACGAGCAGTACTTC
16,.,TRBD2,TRBJ2-7,TRBV29-1,CSVVNSGLAGVREQYF,TGCAGCGTCGTGAATTCGGGACTAGCGGGAGTCCGGGAGCAGTACTTC
13,few,TRBD2,TRBJ2-7,TRBV29-1,CSVALAGAYEQYF,TGCAGCGTTGCCCTAGCGGGAGCCTACGAGCAGTACTTC
17,many,TRBD2,TRBJ2-5,TRBV7-8,CASSSIVGAGGRETQYF,TGTGCCAGCAGCTCCATAGTCGGGGCGGGGGGGAGAGAGACCCAGTACTTC
17,few,.,TRBJ2-5,TRBV6-2/TRBV6-3,CASSPPRAGVTEETQYF,TGTGCCAGCAGCCCCCCGAGGGCAGGGGTAACCGAAGAGACCCAGTACTTC
16,.,.,TRBJ1-1,TRBV5-1,CASSLIRGGMNTEAFF,TGCGCCAGCAGCTTAATTCGCGGGGGCATGAACACTGAAGCTTTCTTT
13,few,.,TRBJ2-7,TRBV20-1,CSPQVGPRYEQYF,TGCAGTCCCCAGGTGGGACCCCGCTACGAGCAGTACTTC
15,few,TRBD2,TRBJ2-7,TRBV3-1,CASSQGWEGTYEQYF,TGTGCCAGCAGCCAAGGGTGGGAGGGGACCTACGAGCAGTACTTC
13,.,.,TRBJ1-2,TRBV20-1,CSARARLHYGYTF,TGCAGTGCCAGGGCGAGGCTGCACTATGGCTACACCTTC
12,few,.,TRBJ1-1,TRBV7-2,CASSSRPGEAFF,TGTGCCAGCAGCTCCCGGCCAGGGGAAGCTTTCTTT
18,.,.,TRBJ1-3,TRBV12-3/TRBV12-4,CASSLLVRGGPSGNTIYF,TGTGCCAGCAGTTTACTAGTTCGGGGAGGCCCGTCTGGAAACACCATATATTTT
15,.,.,TRBJ1-4,TRBV21-1,CASSAPVLLNEKLFF,TGTGCCAGCAGCGCTCCCGTCCTGCTTAATGAAAAACTGTTTTTT
18,.,.,TRBJ2-7,TRBV21-1,CASSKIPDSGRVEDEQYF,TGTGCCAGCAGCAAAATCCCAGATAGCGGGAGGGTCGAGGACGAGCAGTACTTC
15,many,TRBD2,TRBJ2-3,TRBV5-1,CASRMAGGFADTQYF,TGCGCCAGCAGGATGGCGGGAGGATTCGCAGATACGCAGTATTTT
14,few,.,TRBJ2-1,TRBV11-3,CASSSRTVNNEQFF,TGTGCCAGCAGCTCCCGGACAGTAAACAATGAGCAGTTCTTC
16,.,TRBD2,TRBJ2-1,TRBV6-1,CASSEIVAGGLYEQFF,TGTGCCAGCAGTGAAATCGTAGCGGGGGGGCTGTATGAGCAGTTCTTC
14,few,.,TRBJ1-1,TRBV28,CAGAHGGVGTEAFF,TGTGCCGGAGCCCACGGGGGGGTTGGTACTGAAGCTTTCTTT
14,.,TRBD1,TRBJ1-5,TRBV6-5,CASSRDRVNKPQHF,TGTGCCAGCAGTAGGGACAGGGTCAATAAGCCCCAGCATTTT
14,.,.,TRBJ1-2,TRBV3-1,CASSRQVPLYGYTF,TGTGCCAGCAGCCGACAGGTGCCCCTCTATGGCTACACCTTC
15,.,TRBD1,TRBJ2-5,TRBV7-8,CASSLGDRVVETQYF,TGTGCCAGCAGCTTAGGGGACAGGGTGGTAGAGACCCAGTACTTC
15,.,TRBD1,TRBJ1-1,TRBV12-3/TRBV12-4,CASSLRGLGDTEAFF,TGTGCCAGCAGTTTAAGGGGGCTAGGAGACACTGAAGCTTTCTTT
15,.,.,TRBJ2-2,TRBV29-1,CSVIMERANTGELFF,TGCAGCGTTATTATGGAGCGGGCGAACACCGGGGAGCTGTTTTTT
16,few,.,TRBJ2-6,TRBV20-1,CSARAQGRTGANVLTF,TGCAGTGCTAGAGCGCAGGGGCGGACTGGGGCCAACGTCCTGACTTTC
15,few,TRBD2,TRBJ2-1,TRBV7-2,CASTVWGGGYNEQFF,TGTGCCAGCACCGTTTGGGGGGGAGGGTACAATGAGCAGTTCTTC
12,.,.,TRBJ2-1,TRBV20-1,CSAPDRGNEQFF,TGCAGTGCCCCAGATAGGGGAAATGAGCAGTTCTTC
15,few,TRBD2,TRBJ2-3,TRBV2,CASTYSGGHTDTQYF,TGTGCCAGCACCTACAGCGGGGGGCACACAGATACGCAGTATTTT
18,few,TRBD1,TRBJ2-6,TRBV18,CASSLTGTGRSRANVLTF,TGTGCCAGCTCACTTACCGGGACAGGGAGATCTAGGGCCAACGTCCTGACTTTC
15,.,.,TRBJ1-5,TRBV18,CASSPLGERNQPQHF,TGTGCCAGCTCACCACTGGGGGAGCGCAATCAGCCCCAGCATTTT
16,few,.,TRBJ1-5,TRBV7-2,CASSRGRGGSNQPQHF,TGTGCCAGCAGCCGAGGGCGTGGGGGGAGCAATCAGCCCCAGCATTTT
16,.,.,TRBJ2-1,TRBV5-4,CASSSGLGGTYNEQFF,TGTGCCAGCAGCTCCGGCTTAGGGGGGACCTACAATGAGCAGTTCTTC
16,.,TRBD2,TRBJ2-3,TRBV20-1,CSARGYSGRAGDTQYF,TGCAGTGCTAGAGGGTATAGCGGGAGGGCCGGAGATACGCAGTATTTT
20,.,TRBD2,TRBJ2-3,TRBV4-2,CASSQRLGTSGRASTDTQYF,TGTGCCAGCAGCCAGCGACTTGGGACTAGCGGGAGGGCTAGCACAGATACGCAGTATTTT
17,.,TRBD1,TRBJ1-4,TRBV12-3/TRBV12-4,CASSPPHHRGRSGRLFF,TGTGCCAGCAGTCCACCCCACCACAGGGGGCGATCTGGAAGACTGTTTTTT
14,few,.,TRBJ2-3,TRBV11-1,CASSSTGSADTQYF,TGTGCCAGCAGCTCCACAGGGTCCGCAGATACGCAGTATTTT
13,few,TRBD2,TRBJ2-1,TRBV5-1,CASGLAGANEQFF,TGCGCCAGCGGACTAGCGGGAGCCAATGAGCAGTTCTTC
13,few,.,TRBJ2-3,TRBV11-2,CASLRGGTDTQYF,TGTGCCAGCCTTCGAGGGGGCACAGATACGCAGTATTTT
17,few,.,TRBJ2-3,TRBV7-9,CASMRALPPRSTDTQYF,TGTGCCAGCATGAGGGCACTCCCGCCCCGATCGACAGATACGCAGTATTTT
15,.,TRBD1,TRBJ1-2,TRBV2,CASRETGTFNYGYTF,TGTGCCAGCAGAGAGACAGGGACCTTTAACTATGGCTACACCTTC
17,few,TRBD2,TRBJ2-3,TRBV4-1,CASSQYPGTSGGDTQYF,TGCGCCAGCAGCCAATACCCCGGGACTAGCGGTGGAGATACGCAGTATTTT
15,few,TRBD1,TRBJ2-7,TRBV5-1,CASSPRDRIPYEQYF,TGCGCCAGCAGCCCAAGGGACAGGATACCCTACGAGCAGTACTTC
13,once,.,TRBJ2-7,TRBV9,CASSISTAYEQYF,TGTGCCAGCAGCATCTCTACTGCCTACGAGCAGTACTTC
14,few,.,TRBJ2-3,TRBV5-1,CASSLGALTDTQYF,TGCGCCAGCAGCTTGGGGGCCCTGACGGATACGCAGTATTTT
15,few,.,TRBJ2-1,TRBV9,CASSVVYGTPNEQFF,TGTGCCAGCAGCGTAGTCTATGGAACCCCGAATGAGCAGTTCTTC
13,.,.,TRBJ1-2,TRBV12-3/TRBV12-4,CASSPRQVYGYTF,TGTGCCAGCAGCCCGCGGCAGGTCTATGGCTACACCTTC
14,.,.,TRBJ2-7,TRBV10-3,CAIGGPDRTYEQYF,TGTGCCATCGGAGGCCCCGACAGAACCTACGAGCAGTACTTC
16,.,.,TRBJ2-5,TRBV10-3,CAISELAGPLQETQYF,TGTGCCATCAGTGAGTTAGCAGGGCCCCTTCAAGAGACCCAGTACTTC
16,.,.,TRBJ2-4,TRBV21-1,CASSIPTWITPNIQYF,TGTGCCAGCAGCATACCTACGTGGATAACCCCGAACATTCAGTACTTC
13,.,TRBD1,TRBJ1-1,TRBV3-1,CASLAGGGSEAFF,TGTGCCAGCTTGGCAGGGGGTGGGTCTGAAGCTTTCTTT
11,.,.,TRBJ1-2,TRBV29-1,CSVLSVYGYTF,TGCAGCGTTCTATCTGTCTATGGCTACACCTTC
14,.,TRBD2,TRBJ2-3,TRBV23-1,CASGGEGRADTQYF,TGCGCCAGCGGGGGGGAGGGAAGGGCAGATACGCAGTATTTT
16,many,TRBD2,TRBJ2-7,TRBV7-2,CASSSRERGGRYEQYF,TGTGCCAGCAGCTCCAGGGAGCGGGGGGGCCGGTACGAGCAGTACTTC
13,.,.,TRBJ2-7,TRBV5-1,CATRIEGSYEQYF,TGCGCCACCCGGATCGAGGGGTCCTACGAGCAGTACTTC